This note documents a single T cell receptor (beta chain) sequence. What it binds is not known. The sample belongs to a study of T cell repertoires in cytomegalovirus infection. One entry per CDR3 protein results from TCRdb running MiXCR on the reads. This sample has some 62,000 distinct CDR3 sequences, with around 20% found just once. The CDR3 runs to 16 residues. V was pared by 8 bases and J by 0 bases, with 19 bases between. Germline V gene lookup returns CDR1 SEHNR and CDR2 FQNEAQ (reference sequence). The TCR comes from a human donor in good health (CMV status not recorded). Some clones in this sample may be carry-over from other donors' samples. The rearrangement links TRBV7-9 to TRBJ1-2; the D is unclear. Specimen: CD8+ T cells from cultured PBMCs, collected from culture after CMV antigen stimulation. The CDR3 DNA is TGTGCCAGCTTTGGGGTGAGAGGCGCAACTAACTATGGCTACACCTTC. It translates to CASFGVRGATNYGYTF.